This T cell receptor beta chain is drawn from a study of post-analysis software for immune sequencing data. Each TCR beta cDNA library carried unique molecular identifiers. Each CDR3 protein gets one entry after TCRdb re-called the PCR reads with MiXCR. This sample has roughly 730,000 distinct CDR3 sequences; about 27% occur once, and the top ten carry around 0.55%. To note about this clonotype: Its specificity is unknown.

This CDR3 has 15 amino acids. The germline gives CDR1 MDHEN, CDR2 SYDVKM. J was trimmed by 2 bases and V by 6 bases; bases with no gene match: 6. Findings and caveats of the study: About 5 TRBV segments, including TRBV5-6, TRBV5-1 and TRBV20-1, were more frequent in patients than controls. Co-batched samples clustered tightly together by F measure.

The chain carries TRBV28 and TRBJ2-1; TRBD2 agrees at 8 bases. The receptor comes from a girl aged 5-17 years with multiple sclerosis. The sequenced sample was blood. CDR3 amino acids: CASSSGGVPYNEQFF. CDR3 DNA sequence: TGTGCCAGCAGCTCGGGGGGGGTCCCCTACAATGAGCAGTTCTTC.